This TCR beta chain derives from a study of cytomegalovirus exposure and HLA in healthy donors. Study results and caveats: An apparent linkage of common viral pathogens to several of the most significant clusters emerged in a later analysis.

Both 60 Vbeta primers and 13 Jbeta primers went into the PCR. Data came from immunoSEQ multiplex PCR; TCRdb stores just in-frame clones and leaves some out. The sample lists approximately 170,000 clones; roughly 79% were seen once. With 6 bases clipped from V and 7 bases from J, the junction kept 15 bases outside the gene matches. CDR3 length: 16 amino acids. Germline assignment: CDR1 MNHEY and CDR2 SMNVEV (reference sequence). Turning to this clone: The antigen is unknown.

Sample: PBMCs. The TCR originated in a woman aged 40 to 49 in good health and CMV-seropositive. The chain employs TRBV27 and TRBJ2-1; 7 nucleotides agree with TRBD2. CDR3 DNA: TGTGCCAGCAGCTCGCCTAAGCGGGGAGCCCTTAATGAGCAGTTCTTC. Translated, it gives CASSSPKRGALNEQFF.